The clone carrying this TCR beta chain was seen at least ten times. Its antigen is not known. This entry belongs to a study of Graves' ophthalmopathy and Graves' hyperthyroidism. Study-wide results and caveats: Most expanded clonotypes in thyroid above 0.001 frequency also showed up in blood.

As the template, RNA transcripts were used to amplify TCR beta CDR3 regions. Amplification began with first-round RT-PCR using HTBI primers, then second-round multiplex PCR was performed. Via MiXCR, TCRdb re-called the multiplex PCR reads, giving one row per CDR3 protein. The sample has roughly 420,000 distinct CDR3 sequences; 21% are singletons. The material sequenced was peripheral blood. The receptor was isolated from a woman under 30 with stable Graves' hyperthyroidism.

The CDR3 nucleotides read TGTGCCAGCAGCCAAGTAGGCGGGACACCTATTATAGGCAATCAGCCCCAGCATTTT. Protein sequence: CASSQVGGTPIIGNQPQHF. V gene TRBV14 combines with J gene TRBJ1-5; D possibly corresponds to TRBD1 (6 bases). The length of the CDR3 is 19 residues. Germline CDR1 reads SGHDN; CDR2 reads FVKESK. V gave up 1 base and J gave up 2 bases, with 21 bases separating them.